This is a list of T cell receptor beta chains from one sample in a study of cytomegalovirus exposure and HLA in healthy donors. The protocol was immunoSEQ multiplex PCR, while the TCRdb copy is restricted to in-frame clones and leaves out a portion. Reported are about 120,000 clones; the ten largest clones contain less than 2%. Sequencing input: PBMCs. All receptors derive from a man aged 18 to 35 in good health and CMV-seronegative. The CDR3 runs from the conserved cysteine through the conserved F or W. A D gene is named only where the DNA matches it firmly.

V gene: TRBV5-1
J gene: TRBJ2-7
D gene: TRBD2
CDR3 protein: CASSWTSGSYEQYF

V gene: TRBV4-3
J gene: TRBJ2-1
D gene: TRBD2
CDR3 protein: CASSQGTSGSKYNEQFF

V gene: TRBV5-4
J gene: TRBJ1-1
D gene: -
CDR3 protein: CASSLTENTEAFF

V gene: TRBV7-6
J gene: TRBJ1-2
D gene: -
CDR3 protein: CASSLSGFGYTF

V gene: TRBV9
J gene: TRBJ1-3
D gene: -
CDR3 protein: CASSVGSTDSGNTIYF

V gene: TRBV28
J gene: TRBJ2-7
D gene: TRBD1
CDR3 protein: CASSSPGQGWTEQYF

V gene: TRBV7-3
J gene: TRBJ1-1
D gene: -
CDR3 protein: CASSSTGATEAFF

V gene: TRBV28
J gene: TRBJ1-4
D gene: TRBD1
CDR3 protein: CASSLYRGKSEKLFF

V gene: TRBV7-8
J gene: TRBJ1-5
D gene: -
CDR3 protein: CASSLVGGDQPQHF

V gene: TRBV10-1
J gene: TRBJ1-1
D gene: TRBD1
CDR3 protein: CASSDRGRKNTEAFF

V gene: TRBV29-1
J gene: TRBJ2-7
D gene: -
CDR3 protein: CSVGRGNEQYF

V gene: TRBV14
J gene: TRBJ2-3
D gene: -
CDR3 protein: CASSQGPPGADTQYF

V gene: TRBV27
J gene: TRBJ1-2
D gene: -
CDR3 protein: CASHGQRHGYTF

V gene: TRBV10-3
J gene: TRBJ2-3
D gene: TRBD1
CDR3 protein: CAISEYGTASSTDTQYF

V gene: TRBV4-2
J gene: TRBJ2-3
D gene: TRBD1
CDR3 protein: CASSQEDRVLPDTQYF

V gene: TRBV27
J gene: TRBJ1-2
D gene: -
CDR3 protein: CASSSRRDYGYTF

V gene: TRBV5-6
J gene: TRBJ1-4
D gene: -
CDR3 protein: CASSLTGTLATNEKLFF

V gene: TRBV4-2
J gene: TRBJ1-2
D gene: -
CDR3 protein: CASSQDSQGIYGYTF

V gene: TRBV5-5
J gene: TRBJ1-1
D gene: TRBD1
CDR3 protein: CASSLRSDREAANTEAFF

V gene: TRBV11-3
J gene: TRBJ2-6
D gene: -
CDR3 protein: CASSLGRLTSGANVLTF

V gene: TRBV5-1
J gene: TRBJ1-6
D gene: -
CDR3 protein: CASYPGLTNSPLHF

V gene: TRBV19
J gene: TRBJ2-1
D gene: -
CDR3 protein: CACSGVPYNEQFF

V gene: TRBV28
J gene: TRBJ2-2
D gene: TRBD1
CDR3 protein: CASKLPRTGVNTGELFF

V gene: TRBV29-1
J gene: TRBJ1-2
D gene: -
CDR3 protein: CSVEESFRQSNGYTF

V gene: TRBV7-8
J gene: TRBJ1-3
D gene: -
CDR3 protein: CASSFPSSGNTIYF

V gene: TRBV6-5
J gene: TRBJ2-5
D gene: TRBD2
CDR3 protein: CASSYWTSGNMETQYF

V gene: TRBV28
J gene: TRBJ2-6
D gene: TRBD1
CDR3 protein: CASSSGDRFPGANVLTF

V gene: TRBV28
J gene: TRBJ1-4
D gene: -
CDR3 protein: CASSLGAEKLFF

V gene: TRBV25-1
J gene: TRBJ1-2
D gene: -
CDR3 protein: CASSQITGQGYTF

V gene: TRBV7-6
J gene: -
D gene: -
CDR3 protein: CASSLSQGSYEQYF

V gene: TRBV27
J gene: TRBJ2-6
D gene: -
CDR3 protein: CASSLAGPSGANVLTF

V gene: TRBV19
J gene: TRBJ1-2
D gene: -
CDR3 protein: CATQGGLDYGYTF

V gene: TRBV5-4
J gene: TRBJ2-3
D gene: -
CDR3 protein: CASSSGQPDTQYF

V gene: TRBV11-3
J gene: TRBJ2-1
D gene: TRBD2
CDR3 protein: CASSPTGTTNEQFF

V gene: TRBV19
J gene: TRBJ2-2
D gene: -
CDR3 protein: CASSIEAGAGELFF

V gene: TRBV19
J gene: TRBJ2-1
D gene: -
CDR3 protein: CASLGVGGSYNEQFF

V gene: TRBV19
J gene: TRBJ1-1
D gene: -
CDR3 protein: CASSIQGKAFF

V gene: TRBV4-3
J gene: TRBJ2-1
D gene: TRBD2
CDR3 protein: CASSQDSRGRGWNEQFF

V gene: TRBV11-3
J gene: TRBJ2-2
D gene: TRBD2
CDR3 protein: CASSRAGANTGELFF

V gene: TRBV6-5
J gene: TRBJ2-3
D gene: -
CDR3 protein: CASSTKQGSDTQYF

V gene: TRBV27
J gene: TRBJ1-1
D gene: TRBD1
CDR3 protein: CASSWGTATEAFF

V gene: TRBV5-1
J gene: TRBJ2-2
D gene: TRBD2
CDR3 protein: CASSTMGLPTGELFF

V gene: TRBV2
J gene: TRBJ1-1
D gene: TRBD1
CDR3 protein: CASRLGQLNTEAFF

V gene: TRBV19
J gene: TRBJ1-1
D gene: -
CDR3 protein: CASSINQGDTEAFF

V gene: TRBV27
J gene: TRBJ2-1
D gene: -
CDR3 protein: CASSLTGLPSSYNEQFF

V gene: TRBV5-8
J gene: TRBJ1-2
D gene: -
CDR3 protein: CASSAGTLNNYGYTF

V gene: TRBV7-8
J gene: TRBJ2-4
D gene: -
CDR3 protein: CASSFGAQGSIQYF

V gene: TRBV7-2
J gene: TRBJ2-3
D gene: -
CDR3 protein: CASSHTSSDTQYF

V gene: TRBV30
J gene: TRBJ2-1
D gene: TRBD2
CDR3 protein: CAWTRTSGGLYNEQFF

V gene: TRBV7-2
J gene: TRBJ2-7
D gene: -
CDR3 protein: CASSLDIAAFYEQYF

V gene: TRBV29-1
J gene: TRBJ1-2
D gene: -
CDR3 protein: CSVVKAGAYGYTF

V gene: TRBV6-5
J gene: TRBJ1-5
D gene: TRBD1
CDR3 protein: CASSALNRGDPQHF

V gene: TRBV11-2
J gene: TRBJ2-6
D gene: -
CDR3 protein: CASSFPGANVLTF

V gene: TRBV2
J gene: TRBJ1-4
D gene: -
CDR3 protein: CASTLGSFEKLFF

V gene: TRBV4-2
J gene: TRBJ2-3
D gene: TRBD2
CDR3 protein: CASTPAVVAGNTDTQYF

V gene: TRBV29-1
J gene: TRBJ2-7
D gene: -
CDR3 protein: CSATGRSNYEQYF

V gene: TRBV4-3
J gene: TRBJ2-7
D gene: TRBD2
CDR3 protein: CASSQEIAGGREQYF

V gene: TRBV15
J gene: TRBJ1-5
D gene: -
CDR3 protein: CATSRGGHGASSNQPQHF

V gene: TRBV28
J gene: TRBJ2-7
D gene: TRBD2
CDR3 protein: CASSSQAGALSYEQYF